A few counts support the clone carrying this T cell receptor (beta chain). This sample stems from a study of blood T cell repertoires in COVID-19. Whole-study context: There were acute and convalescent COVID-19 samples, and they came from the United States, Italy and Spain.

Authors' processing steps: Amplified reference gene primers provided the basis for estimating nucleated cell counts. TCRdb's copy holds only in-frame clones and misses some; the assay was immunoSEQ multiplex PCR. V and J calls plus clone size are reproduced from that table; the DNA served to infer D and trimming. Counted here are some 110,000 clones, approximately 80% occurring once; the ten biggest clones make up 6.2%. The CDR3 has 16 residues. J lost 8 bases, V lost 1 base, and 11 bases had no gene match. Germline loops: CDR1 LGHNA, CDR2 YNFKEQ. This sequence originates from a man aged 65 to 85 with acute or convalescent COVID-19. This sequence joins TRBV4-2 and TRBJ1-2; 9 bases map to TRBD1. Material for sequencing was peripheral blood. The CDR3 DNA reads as TGTGCCAGCAGCCAAGGGACCGGGACAGGGTTTGGCGGCTACACCTTC. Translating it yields CASSQGTGTGFGGYTF.